Presented here are 32 T cell receptor beta chains from one specimen sequenced in a study of blood T cell repertoires in COVID-19. Clones were read by immunoSEQ multiplex PCR, and TCRdb kept only the in-frame ones, dropping some. The profile shows approximately 25,000 clones, approximately 90% of them singletons. The sample taken for sequencing was peripheral blood. These receptor sequences come from a man aged 65 to 85 with active COVID-19.

In its sample, this clone was seen once. The CDR3 DNA reads TGTGCCAGTAGTATTTCAGGGCGTAGAGCTGAAGCTTTCTTT. As protein: CASSISGRRAEAFF. The chain carries TRBV19 and TRBJ1-1; maybe TRBD1 (5 bases). Germline CDR1 and CDR2: LNHDA and SQIVND (reference sequence). This CDR3 has 14 amino acids. The V end was cut by 3 bases, the J end by 6 bases, with 14 bases between.

In DNA form, the CDR3 reads TGTGCCAGCAGCTCTGGGAGACAGGGGACCACCGGGGAGCTGTTTTTT. Its protein product is CASSSGRQGTTGELFF. This sequence joins TRBV11-2 and TRBJ2-2, with TRBD1 matching 8 bases. The CDR3 runs to 16 residues. CDR1 is SGHAT, CDR2 FQNNGV, per germline. Unmatched junction bases numbered 8, after V lost 4 bases and J lost 4 bases.

The rearrangement joins TRBV28 to TRBJ2-2; D may be TRBD2 (5 bases). The CDR3 length is 15 residues. The germline V gene encodes CDR1 MDHEN and CDR2 SYDVKM. The V end was cut by 10 bases, the J end by 0 bases, with 15 bases between. CDR3 DNA: TGTGCCAAACCACCTGGGAGCACGAACACCGGGGAGCTGTTTTTT. Protein sequence: CAKPPGSTNTGELFF.

The chain joins TRBV7-2 to TRBJ2-7; 10 positions agree with TRBD2. CDR1 is SGHTA and CDR2 is FQGNSA in the germline V gene. After removal of 4 bases from V and 4 bases from J, the junction contained 4 bases not matched to a gene. The CDR3 is 14 amino acids. The DNA of the CDR3 is TGTGCCAGCAGCTGGGGACTAGCGTGGTACGAGCAGTACTTC. The encoded protein is CASSWGLAWYEQYF.

The table lists this clone with a count of one. The chain employs TRBV7-9 and TRBJ2-7, with D possibly matching TRBD1 (6 bases). There are 15 residues in the CDR3. The germline V gene has CDR1 SEHNR and CDR2 FQNEAQ (reference sequence). Deletions cut 5 bases from V and 2 bases from J, with 16 bases between. The CDR3: CASSVPGKGAYEQYF. In nucleotides, the CDR3 is TGTGCCAGCAGCGTACCAGGGAAGGGGGCCTACGAGCAGTACTTC.

The V and J genes are TRBV28 and TRBJ2-3; TRBD2 matches 11 bases. The germline V gene has CDR1 MDHEN and CDR2 SYDVKM. V was clipped by 3 bases and J by 2 bases; unmatched bases: 10. This CDR3 region has 18 residues. CDR3 region: CASSLGASGGLLTDTQYF. CDR3 DNA: TGTGCCAGCAGTTTGGGGGCTAGCGGGGGGCTCCTCACAGATACGCAGTATTTT.

This chain uses TRBV24-1 with TRBJ2-4, with 8 nucleotides matching TRBD1. Germline CDR1 is KGHDR and CDR2 is SFDVKD. Unmatched junction bases numbered 2, after V lost 3 bases and J lost 8 bases. The CDR3 runs 13 residues. CDR3 residues: CATSDPDRDIQYF. CDR3 DNA: TGTGCCACCAGTGATCCGGACAGGGACATTCAGTACTTC.

This chain joins TRBV28 and TRBJ1-4, with 7 bases identical to TRBD1. The V segment lost 6 bases and the J segment 7 bases; nucleotides outside the gene matches: 11. Germline values: CDR1 MDHEN, CDR2 SYDVKM. The CDR3 length is 15 residues. CDR3 loop: CASRSYRGGGEKLFF. The CDR3 coding sequence is TGTGCCAGCAGGTCCTACAGGGGTGGTGGTGAAAAACTGTTTTTT.

This chain links TRBV7-9 with TRBJ2-6, with TRBD1 as a possible D gene (6 bases). CDR3 length equals 17 residues. Trimming took off 1 base at V and 1 base at J, with 11 bases between the two ends. Germline V gives CDR1 SEHNR, CDR2 FQNEAQ (reference sequence). The CDR3 DNA reads as TGTGCCAGCAGCTTAGTAGGGGGTCGATCTGGGGCCAACGTCCTGACTTTC. Translating it yields CASSLVGGRSGANVLTF.

This clone came up once. CDR3 coding DNA: TGTGCCAGCTCAGGGGACAGTACCTACAATGAGCAGTTCTTC. Encoded protein: CASSGDSTYNEQFF. The V gene is TRBV18, the J gene TRBJ2-1; 7 nucleotides match TRBD1. There are 14 residues in the CDR3. Unmatched junction bases numbered 3, after V lost 5 bases and J lost 2 bases. Germline CDR1 is KGHSH and CDR2 is LQKENI.

The chain combines TRBV23-1 with TRBJ2-7; the D gene is possibly TRBD1 (7 bases). TRBV23-1 is known as an ORF, though its function is uncertain. The V gene lost 2 bases and the J gene lost 2 bases, with 13 bases spanning the gap. The CDR3 extends over 15 amino acids. In DNA, the CDR3 is TGCGCCAGCAGTCAAGTCGACAGGGAGGCCTACGAGCAGTACTTC. It translates to CASSQVDREAYEQYF.

CDR3: CASLRGQAYSPLHF. Here the CDR3 DNA reads TGTGCCAGCTTGAGGGGACAGGCATATTCACCCCTCCACTTT. J is TRBJ1-6 and V is TRBV6-5, with 8 nucleotides matching TRBD1. Germline V gives CDR1 MNHEY, CDR2 SVGAGI. The CDR3 consists of 14 residues. The trim removed 8 bases at V and 8 bases at J, leaving 8 bases unmatched.

Only a few counts were recorded for this clone. The chain carries TRBV9 and TRBJ2-1, with D unresolved. Germline CDR1 SGDLS, CDR2 YYNGEE. Trimming removed 1 base from V and 6 bases from J, with 11 bases in between. This CDR3 is 14 amino acids long. The CDR3 sequence is CASSVYHGPNEQFF. CDR3 coding DNA: TGTGCCAGCAGCGTATATCACGGTCCCAATGAGCAGTTCTTC.

The gene calls are TRBV25-1 and TRBJ2-4; 10 bases agree with TRBD1. V lost 8 bases, J lost 0 bases, and 7 bases stayed unmatched. CDR1 and CDR2 from the germline V gene are MGHDK and SYGVNS. The CDR3 contains 16 residues. The chain's CDR3 is CASSPGTGVAKNIQYF. CDR3 DNA sequence: TGTGCCAGCTCCCCCGGGACAGGGGTAGCCAAAAACATTCAGTACTTC.

The gene calls are TRBV30 and TRBJ2-1; maybe TRBD1 (5 bases). CDR1 and CDR2 from the germline V gene are GTSNPN and SVGIG (reference sequence). Trimming removed 1 base at V and 9 bases at J, with 13 bases between. CDR3 length: 13 amino acids. The CDR3 loop reads CAWSDGTGIEQFF. CDR3 DNA sequence: TGTGCCTGGAGTGACGGTACAGGCATTGAGCAGTTCTTC.

The chain uses TRBV19 and TRBJ2-2; weak D call: TRBD2 (6 bases). The CDR3 sequence is 15 residues long. Trimming pared 5 bases from V and 5 bases from J, leaving 15 bases between. Germline V lookup: CDR1 LNHDA, CDR2 SQIVND (reference sequence). CDR3 loop: CASSRGKRWTGELFF. The CDR3 DNA follows: TGTGCCAGTAGTCGGGGGAAACGGTGGACCGGGGAGCTGTTTTTT.

This chain links TRBV12-5 with TRBJ2-1; 8 bases line up with TRBD2. In germline, CDR1 is LGHNT, CDR2 FRNRAP. V was pared by 3 bases and J by 8 bases, with 12 bases of the junction left unmatched. The CDR3 is made up of 16 amino acids. The CDR3 protein is CASGFQREPGRDEQFF. CDR3 in DNA: TGTGCTAGTGGTTTCCAGCGGGAGCCTGGGCGGGATGAGCAGTTCTTC.

This chain joins TRBV6-2 or TRBV6-3 and TRBJ2-5; a possible D gene is TRBD1 (5 bases). V lost 5 bases to trimming and J lost 2 bases, with 15 bases between them. The germline CDR1 and CDR2 sequences are MNHEY and SVGEGT. The CDR3 extends over 15 amino acids. CDR3 DNA sequence: TGTGCCAGCAGTACTACAAGGGGCTTTCAAGAGACCCAGTACTTC. Protein sequence: CASSTTRGFQETQYF.

This rearrangement joins TRBV7-2 to TRBJ2-2; possibly TRBD2 for D (6 bases). The CDR3 has 15 amino acids. From germline, CDR1 is SGHTA and CDR2 FQGNSA. Trimming left V 4 bases short and J 1 base short, with 10 bases between. CDR3 sequence: CASSSGTWNTGELFF. CDR3 bases: TGTGCCAGCAGCTCCGGGACTTGGAACACCGGGGAGCTGTTTTTT.

The CDR3 here is CASSSGLAGEDTQYF. The CDR3 nucleotides are TGTGCCAGCAGCTCAGGACTAGCGGGGGAAGATACGCAGTATTTT. The rearrangement links TRBV9 to TRBJ2-3; the match to TRBD2 covers 13 bases. J was trimmed by 5 bases and V by 4 bases; bases with no gene match: 4. The germline V gene encodes CDR1 SGDLS and CDR2 YYNGEE. The CDR3 sequence is 15 residues long. Full variable domain (missing parts from reference TRBV9 and TRBJ2-3): DSGVTQTPKHLITATGQRVTLRCSPRSGDLSVYWYQQSLDQGLQFLIQYYNGEERAKGNILERFSAQQFPDLHSELNLSSLELGDSALYFCASSSGLAGEDTQYFGPGTRLTVL.

The chain combines TRBV28 with TRBJ2-2; 12 positions match TRBD2. The germline V gene encodes CDR1 MDHEN and CDR2 SYDVKM. The length of the CDR3 is 17 residues. J was trimmed by 2 bases and V by 3 bases; bases with no gene match: 4. CDR3 sequence: CASSFLGLAGNTGELFF. CDR3 sequence (DNA): TGTGCCAGCAGTTTCCTCGGACTAGCGGGAAACACCGGGGAGCTGTTTTTT.

This clone has a handful of counts. The chain uses TRBV5-1 and TRBJ1-3; 9 nucleotides agree with TRBD1. Germline lookup yields CDR1 SGHRS and CDR2 YFSETQ. Trimming cost V 3 bases and J 1 base; bases outside gene matches: 5. This CDR3 comprises 16 residues. For the CDR3, the DNA is TGCGCCAGCAGCTCCAGCGGACAGGGGTCTGGAAACACCATATATTTT. This sequence encodes CASSSSGQGSGNTIYF.

The rearrangement joins TRBV9 to TRBJ2-1, with 9 bases that match TRBD1. Germline CDR1 is SGDLS and CDR2 is YYNGEE. The CDR3 covers 15 residues. V lost 0 bases, J lost 9 bases, and 7 bases stayed unmatched. In DNA form, the CDR3 reads TGTGCCAGCAGCGTAGGATGGGGACAGGGATTTGAGCAGTTCTTC. Encoded protein: CASSVGWGQGFEQFF.

The V and J genes are TRBV6-5 and TRBJ2-7; a possible D gene is TRBD1 (5 bases). Germline V CDR1 and CDR2: MNHEY, SVGAGI. This CDR3 contains 12 residues. Trimming stripped 7 bases from V and 3 bases from J, with 10 bases between. The CDR3 nucleotides are TGTGCCAGCACAGGGAATAGCTACGAGCAGTACTTC. Protein: CASTGNSYEQYF.

This chain connects TRBV18 to TRBJ2-5; a weak D match, TRBD2 (5 bases). Germline loops: CDR1 KGHSH, CDR2 LQKENI. CDR3 length equals 15 residues. V lost 4 bases and J 5 bases, leaving 17 bases between the germline ends. The CDR3 region is CASSLARESVETQYF. In nucleotides, the CDR3 is TGTGCCAGCTCACTCGCCCGGGAATCGGTCGAGACCCAGTACTTC.

The V call is TRBV2, the J call TRBJ2-5; 7 bases are shared with TRBD2. CDR1 and CDR2 (germline): SNHLY, FYNNEI. The CDR3 totals 15 residues. J gave up 2 bases and V 7 bases, and 10 bases lay outside the gene matches. CDR3: CASNVLAVLQETQYF. CDR3 DNA: TGTGCCAGCAATGTTCTAGCGGTCCTACAAGAGACCCAGTACTTC.

This chain joins TRBV28 and TRBJ2-3; 7 positions match TRBD1. Germline CDR1 reads MDHEN; CDR2 reads SYDVKM. Trimming removed 4 bases from V and 3 bases from J; junction bases left unmatched: 10. CDR3 size: 16 residues. This CDR3 is CASSSPQGGGTDTQYF. CDR3 in DNA: TGTGCCAGCAGTTCTCCCCAAGGGGGCGGAACAGATACGCAGTATTTT. Together with reference TRBV28 and TRBJ2-3, the CDR3 gives the full variable domain: DVKVTQSSRYLVKRTGEKVFLECVQDMDHENMFWYRQDPGLGLRLIYFSYDVKMKEKGDIPEGYSVSREKKERFSLILESASTNQTSMYLCASSSPQGGGTDTQYFGPGTRLTVL.

The chain has TRBV7-2 and TRBJ1-6; 10 nucleotides line up with TRBD1. With 3 bases clipped from V and 10 bases from J, the junction kept 9 bases outside the gene matches. The V gene's germline CDR1 is SGHTA and CDR2 FQGNSA. The CDR3 runs to 16 residues. The DNA of the CDR3 is TGTGCCAGCAGCTTCGGGGACAGGGGATTGGCGTCACCCCTCCACTTT. Translation: CASSFGDRGLASPLHF.

J is TRBJ2-7 and V is TRBV15; the match to TRBD1 covers 8 bases. Germline trimming cut 1 base from V and 2 bases from J; bases unmatched to any gene: 4. CDR1 is LNHNV, CDR2 YYDKDF, per germline (reference sequence). The CDR3 covers 15 residues. CDR3: CATSRVGRGPYEQYF. Written as DNA, the CDR3 is TGTGCCACCAGCAGAGTGGGCAGGGGGCCCTACGAGCAGTACTTC. Looking up the rest from reference TRBV15 and TRBJ2-7 gives the full variable domain: DAMVIQNPRYQVTQFGKPVTLSCSQTLNHNVMYWYQQKSSQAPKLLFHYYDKDFNNEADTPDNFQSRRPNTSFCFLDIRSPGLGDTAMYLCATSRVGRGPYEQYFGPGTRLTVT.

The genes are TRBV11-3 and TRBJ2-7; 9 bases align to TRBD2. This CDR3 has 15 residues. With 0 bases clipped from V and 3 bases from J, the junction kept 3 bases outside the gene matches. The germline gives CDR1 SGHNT, CDR2 YENEEA. The CDR3 here is CASSLEASGIYEQYF. DNA of the CDR3: TGTGCCAGCAGCTTAGAGGCTAGCGGGATCTACGAGCAGTACTTC. The full variable domain, rest sourced from reference TRBV11-3 and TRBJ2-7, is EAGVVQSPRYKIIEKKQPVAFWCNPISGHNTLYWYLQNLGQGPELLIRYENEEAVDDSQLPKDRFSAERLKGVDSTLKIQPAELGDSAVYLCASSLEASGIYEQYFGPGTRLTVT.

J is TRBJ2-7 and V is TRBV28, with D maybe TRBD1 (6 bases). V lost 6 bases and J 12 bases, leaving 18 bases between the germline ends. Looked up from germline, CDR1 is MDHEN and CDR2 is SYDVKM. This CDR3 is 12 amino acids long. CDR3 sequence (DNA): TGTGCCAGCAGGGCCCTTGGGGGCGGTGGGTACTTC. It specifies CASRALGGGGYF.

The rearrangement joins TRBV20-1 to TRBJ2-3; TRBD2 agrees at 8 bases. V lost 3 bases and J lost 3; bases outside the gene matches: 11. The CDR3 length is 16 residues. Germline-derived CDR1 and CDR2 are DFQATT and SNEGSKA (reference sequence). DNA of the CDR3: TGCAGTGCTAGTGGGGACGGGAGGGCCGTAACAGATACGCAGTATTTT. Translating gives CSASGDGRAVTDTQYF.